The 8 T cell receptor beta chains below come from one sample, sequenced in a study of blood T cell repertoires in COVID-19. The method was immunoSEQ multiplex PCR; TCRdb's version includes in-frame clones alone and lacks a portion of them. The table lists around 120,000 clones, roughly 90% of them singletons. The sequencing input was peripheral blood. All receptors come from a man aged 45-65 years with acute or convalescent COVID-19.

The chain combines TRBV24-1 with TRBJ2-3, with 11 bases matching TRBD1. J was trimmed by 5 bases and V by 2 bases; bases with no gene match: 5. CDR1 and CDR2 from the germline V gene are KGHDR and SFDVKD. The length of the CDR3 is 16 residues. The CDR3 reads CATSDWTGGFEDTQYF. CDR3 nucleotide sequence: TGTGCCACCAGTGATTGGACAGGGGGCTTTGAAGATACGCAGTATTTT.

The chain combines TRBV6-2 or TRBV6-3 with TRBJ2-5; TRBD2 might be the D (6 bases). The CDR3 is 15 residues long. Germline CDR1 and CDR2: MNHEY and SVGEGT. The V end lost 6 bases, the J end lost 2 bases, and 16 bases lay between the germline ends. The CDR3 region has the DNA TGTGCCAGCAGCCCCCGGGAGCGCCATCAAGAGACCCAGTACTTC. It yields the protein CASSPRERHQETQYF.

The rearrangement joins TRBV30 to TRBJ2-5; D gene unclear. Germline V CDR1 and CDR2: GTSNPN, SVGIG (reference sequence). V shed 3 bases and J shed 1 base, with 12 bases lying between them. The CDR3 is 14 amino acids. The CDR3 DNA is TGTGCCTGGAGGATGTGGCAGGCCCAAGAGACCCAGTACTTC. It is translated as CAWRMWQAQETQYF. The full variable domain, in which reference TRBV30 and TRBJ2-5 provide the parts outside the CDR3, is SQTIHQWPATLVQPVGSPLSLECTVEGTSNPNLYWYRQAAGRGLQLLFYSVGIGQISSEVPQNLSASRPQDRQFILSSKKLLLSDSGFYLCAWRMWQAQETQYFGPGTRLLVL.

The J gene is TRBJ1-2, the V gene TRBV5-1; no clear D gene. V was shortened by 0 bases and J by 3 bases, with 9 bases between the two germline ends. Germline lookup yields CDR1 SGHRS and CDR2 YFSETQ. The CDR3 contains 14 residues. CDR3 in amino acids: CASSLGQVYYGYTF. The CDR3 DNA follows: TGCGCCAGCAGCTTGGGGCAGGTGTACTATGGCTACACCTTC. Full variable domain (remainder filled in from reference TRBV5-1 and TRBJ1-2): KAGVTQTPRYLIKTRGQQVTLSCSPISGHRSVSWYQQTPGQGLQFLFEYFSETQRNKGNFPGRFSGRQFSNSRSEMNVSTLELGDSALYLCASSLGQVYYGYTFGSGTRLTVV.

The chain employs TRBV3-1 (or the pseudogene TRBV3-2) and TRBJ1-2; TRBD1 matches at 8 bases. The CDR3 is 13 residues long. V was clipped by 4 bases and J by 4 bases; unmatched bases: 2. From germline, CDR1 is LGHDT and CDR2 YNNKEL (reference sequence). The CDR3: CASSLDRGYGYTF. CDR3 DNA: TGTGCCAGCAGCCTCGACAGGGGCTATGGCTACACCTTC.

The chain employs TRBV7-8 and TRBJ2-5, with D possibly being TRBD2 (5 bases). This CDR3 is built from 14 residues. Germline V gives CDR1 SGHVS, CDR2 FQNEAQ. V was trimmed by 3 bases and J by 3 bases, leaving 11 bases between them. The CDR3 loop is CASSFLSGEETQYF. The CDR3 region has the DNA TGTGCCAGCAGCTTTCTTTCCGGGGAAGAGACCCAGTACTTC.

This clone was observed once. The chain is built from TRBV11-2 and TRBJ2-7; D call uncertain. The CDR3 runs 14 residues. CDR1 and CDR2 from the germline V gene are SGHAT and FQNNGV. The V and J ends lost 1 base and 2 bases respectively, with 9 bases between them. The CDR3 protein is CASSLGPQAYEQYF. The CDR3, as DNA: TGTGCCAGCAGCTTAGGGCCCCAGGCCTACGAGCAGTACTTC.

Concerning this clone itself: Other DNA sequences in the sample encode the same CDR3. The chain has TRBV5-1 and TRBJ2-5, with a weak D call TRBD1 (5 bases). Per germline, CDR1 SGHRS and CDR2 YFSETQ. The CDR3 spans 14 residues. The V gene lost 1 base and the J gene lost 2 bases, with 9 bases spanning the gap. Here the CDR3 DNA reads TGCGCCAGCAGCTTGACGACAGCTCAAGAGACCCAGTACTTC. Amino acids: CASSLTTAQETQYF.